This T cell receptor (beta chain) was recovered during a study of hypomethylating agent response in myelodysplastic syndrome (dated by TCRdb to the early 2020s). About the study as a whole: The hypomethylating agents azacitidine (about 75% of the 11) or decitabine (3 of 11) were used to treat the patients. Of the myelodysplastic syndrome patients in the cohort, several were male and 2 were female. Response was defined as complete response or hematologic improvement, and any patient who met neither criterion was considered a non-responder. TET2 mutation was identified most frequently, being present in 5 of 11 patients. Roughly 5 patients did not respond, whereas about 6 responded with either complete response or hematologic improvement. On average the patients were about 70 +/- 6 years old, and a diploid cytogenetic profile was seen most often. Study-wide conclusions, independent of this receptor: Responders more often showed novel clonotypes emerging, while non-responders displayed more contracted clonotypes after treatment. The shared GLIPH2 clusters might recognize novel MDS antigens, but this possibility was not confirmed and requires experimental validation. Only around ten patients were analyzed, making the cohort small. No significant change in richness, rarefaction diversity or clonality was detected after hypomethylating agent treatment, either across all patients or within response groups. Age matching of healthy control donors to MDS patients was not performed, and the MDS versus healthy comparison could have been impacted by this lack of age matching.

Bulk bone marrow was analyzed, and T-cell subsets were not sorted. Immunosequencing of the TCR beta CDR3 regions was performed on bone marrow from about a dozen myelodysplastic syndrome patients before and after hypomethylating agent therapy. For longitudinal repertoire tracking, every patient provided one baseline bone marrow and two to three bone marrows collected at different post-treatment timepoints. Whole bone marrow served as the source for genomic DNA extraction, with DNA quality checked using TapeStation, NanoDrop OneC and PicoGreen assays. The receptor library was made with the immunoSEQ multiplex PCR assay. Each sample was run at survey resolution as two replicates of around 200 ng apiece, for a total of around 400 ng of DNA. The hsTCRB kit detected rearranged TCRB sequences in genomic DNA using multiplex PCR primers targeting V and J genes. The CDR3 region was amplified in a first PCR of roughly 33 cycles using the QIAGEN Multiplex PCR Kit. A second PCR of about 8 cycles attached sample barcodes and Illumina adapters to each replicate. A QuantStudio 6 together with the KAPA library quantification kit was used to quantify the pooled libraries. About 15 pM of pooled libraries was sequenced on an Illumina MiSeq using 156-cycle single-end reads and a 15-cycle index read. The published analysis was carried out like this. VDJdb annotation flagged roughly 1.8% of some 170,000 unique clonotypes as previously reported viral-epitope-specific. Raw reads were processed into normalized, annotated TCRB repertoires with the immunoSEQ Data Assistant and immunoSEQ Analyzer. Clonotypes were analyzed with BioAnalyzer and version 0.6.5 of the immunarch R package. Richness was estimated after downsampling every repertoire to the clone count of the smallest repertoire. Clonotypes were categorized as expanded, contracted or novel by Fisher's exact tests, where a novel clonotype had zero frequency before treatment. Significantly changed CDR3 beta sequences were clustered with GLIPH2 at simulation_depth=1000 and kmer_min_depth=3, and CDR3s shorter than five residues were left out. This is the immuneACCESS table as TCRdb keeps it, with only in-frame sequences that have V and J called. A part of the clones is gone; compared with another copy, unresolved V genes explain less than half, and the rest is unexplained. From that table come the V and J calls and clone size; the DNA was used to work out D and trimming. A total of approximately 4,200 clones appear in this sample, over 75% of them only once. Less than 20% of the sample is taken by the ten largest.

This clone was observed a single time. Its antigen is currently not known. Base-call qualities are not available, and no considerably larger clone is one nucleotide away. The material sequenced was bone marrow, taken before or after starting hypomethylating agent treatment for myelodysplastic syndrome (not recorded which). The TCR was taken from a human donor with myelodysplastic syndrome.

The CDR3 reads as follows: CASSSQGAKNTEAFF. The nucleotide sequence is given as TGTGCCAGCTCATCACAGGGGGCTAAGAACACTGAAGCTTTCTTT. The chain couples TRBV18 to TRBJ1-1, with 9 central nucleotides matching TRBD1. Taken from the germline V gene, the CDR1 and CDR2 loops are KGHSH and LQKENI. The CDR3, from cysteine to phenylalanine, totals 15 residues. Only the CDR3 portion is preserved as DNA: 45 bases, with reading frame beginning at the first base. At the junction V is shortened by 5 bases and J by 1 base; bases outside the gene matches: 5.